Listed below are T cell receptor beta chains from one sample, sequenced in a study of CD8 T cells in Susac syndrome. TCRdb reprocessed the immunoSEQ multiplex PCR reads with MiXCR, giving one entry per CDR3 protein. The table shows 150,000 to 200,000 distinct CDR3 sequences, with under 95% occurring only once. The sequencing sample was made of CD4+ T cells from PBMCs. These receptors were obtained from a human donor with Susac syndrome. Both conserved end residues are part of each CDR3. A D gene is named only where the DNA matches it firmly. The listing skips clone size in some rows; elsewhere it reads once, few, many or a size class.

CDR3,DNA,J,D,V,size
CAWSVVQGGTEAFF,TGTGCCTGGAGTGTAGTCCAGGGAGGCACTGAAGCTTTCTTT,TRBJ1-1,-,TRBV30,-
CSAIAPTHEQFF,TGCAGTGCGATAGCGCCGACACATGAGCAGTTCTTC,TRBJ2-1,-,TRBV20-1,-
CASSLAGGAMNTEAFF,TGCGCCAGCAGCTTGGCCGGGGGGGCTATGAACACTGAAGCTTTCTTT,TRBJ1-1,-,TRBV5-1,-
CASSPGTGGDVDGYTF,TGTGCCAGCAGCCCCGGGACAGGGGGAGACGTGGATGGCTACACCTTC,TRBJ1-2,TRBD1,TRBV3-1,-
CASSPGTGGEQYF,TGTGCCAGCTCACCCGGGACAGGGGGCGAGCAGTACTTC,TRBJ2-7,TRBD1,TRBV18,few
CSASGGAGGYEQYF,TGCAGTGCTAGCGGAGGTGCGGGGGGCTACGAGCAGTACTTC,TRBJ2-7,TRBD2,TRBV20-1,-
CASRLQAYNEQFF,TGTGCCAGCAGACTACAAGCCTACAATGAGCAGTTCTTC,TRBJ2-1,-,TRBV6-2/TRBV6-3,-
CASSLVGETETQYF,TGTGCCAGCAGTTTGGTAGGGGAGACGGAGACCCAGTACTTC,TRBJ2-5,-,TRBV27,-
CASSLSGWGYTF,TGCGCCAGCAGCTTGAGTGGATGGGGCTACACCTTC,TRBJ1-2,-,TRBV5-1,-
CASSLGYHQETQYF,TGTGCCAGCAGCTTGGGTTACCACCAAGAGACCCAGTACTTC,TRBJ2-5,-,TRBV5-6,-
CSVARWADTQYF,TGCAGCGTTGCTCGGTGGGCAGATACGCAGTATTTT,TRBJ2-3,-,TRBV29-1,-
CASSRDDQPQHF,TGTGCCAGCAGCCGGGACGATCAGCCCCAGCATTTT,TRBJ1-5,-,TRBV12-3/TRBV12-4,-
CATSRDSSTFPYEQYF,TGTGCCACCAGCAGAGATTCCAGCACGTTTCCTTACGAGCAGTACTTC,TRBJ2-7,-,TRBV15,-
CASSDGGGLTDTQYF,TGTGCCAGCAGCGACGGGGGGGGTTTAACAGATACGCAGTATTTT,TRBJ2-3,TRBD2,TRBV9,-
CASSSRTSGGTTTDTQYF,TGTGCCAGCAGCTCCCGGACTAGCGGGGGGACAACCACAGATACGCAGTATTTT,TRBJ2-3,TRBD2,TRBV7-9,-
CSARDRQANQPQHF,TGCAGTGCTAGAGATCGGCAAGCCAATCAGCCCCAGCATTTT,TRBJ1-5,-,TRBV20-1,few
CASSILGNYGYTF,TGTGCCAGTAGTATATTGGGTAACTATGGCTACACCTTC,TRBJ1-2,-,TRBV19,-
CASSLLQQGADGYTF,TGTGCCAGCAGCTTATTACAACAGGGGGCGGATGGCTACACCTTC,TRBJ1-2,TRBD1,TRBV7-2,-
CASSSRQGSGNTIYF,TGTGCCAGCAGCTCCCGACAGGGCTCTGGAAACACCATATATTTT,TRBJ1-3,TRBD1,TRBV5-4,-